This T cell receptor beta chain was captured in a study of blood T cell repertoires in COVID-19. Study at large: Spain, Italy and the United States supplied samples that represented acute and convalescent COVID-19. In each case, the material was cDNA or gDNA derived from T cells, B-cell-depleted T cells, or PBMCs.

V lost 2 bases to trimming and J lost 7 bases, with 12 bases between them. The length of the CDR3 is 14 residues. Germline CDR1 is MNHEY and CDR2 is SVGEGT. In the original processing: Estimated nucleated cell counts came from reference gene primer amplification. Profiling relied on immunoSEQ multiplex PCR, and the TCRdb table lists in-frame clones only, not all of them. V and J calls and clone size come straight from that table; D and trimming were deduced from the DNA. The sample has roughly 100,000 clones; roughly 80% are singletons. This chain connects TRBV6-2 or TRBV6-3 to TRBJ2-1; a weak D match, TRBD1 (6 bases). The sequenced sample was peripheral blood. The source of this sequence is a woman of 80 years or more with acute or convalescent COVID-19. This CDR3 reads CASSYGVRGNEQFF. In DNA, the CDR3 is TGTGCCAGCAGTTACGGCGTCAGGGGTAATGAGCAGTTCTTC.